This is a list of T cell receptor beta chains from one sample in a study of blood T cell repertoires in COVID-19. The data were produced by immunoSEQ multiplex PCR, yet TCRdb's version contains in-frame clones alone and is incomplete. Of roughly 320,000 clones listed, 85% to 90% are singletons. Sequencing was performed on peripheral blood. All receptors come from a woman aged 45-65 years with COVID-19, enrolled during active disease. Both conserved end residues are trimmed from each CDR3.

J gene | V gene | CDR3 protein
TRBJ2-7 | TRBV6-2/TRBV6-3 | ASSIQDRGSYEQY
TRBJ2-7 | TRBV18 | ASSPWTGEGEQY
TRBJ1-5 | TRBV6-2/TRBV6-3 | ASSYLTGGFQPQH
TRBJ2-1 | TRBV7-2 | ASSLEASVVYEQF
TRBJ1-2 | TRBV7-9 | ASSLATGANYGYT
TRBJ2-1 | TRBV11-2 | ASTLAGWDEQF
TRBJ2-7 | TRBV4-2 | ASSQEPSGYEQY
TRBJ2-4 | TRBV5-1 | ASSLVTQNIQY
TRBJ2-7 | TRBV3-1/TRBV3-2 | AASSYIAESTYEQY
TRBJ1-4 | TRBV7-9 | ASSLALLGTGDEKLF